These 14 T cell receptor beta chains were all obtained from the same sample, sequenced in a study of PD-1 blockade in classical Hodgkin lymphoma. Regarding time point: newly diagnosed, previously untreated cHL patient sample. Produced via immunoSEQ multiplex PCR; TCRdb's table is partial and in-frame only. Of more than 15,000 clones in the sample, roughly nine tenths were seen once. Material: peripheral blood mononuclear cells (PBMCs). All receptors come from a human donor with classical Hodgkin lymphoma.

This chain uses TRBV7-2 with TRBJ1-2; the D is unclear. The CDR3 is made up of 11 amino acids. Between the trimmed V and J ends, which lost 1 base and 7 bases, there was a span of 4 bases. Germline V CDR1 and CDR2: SGHTA, FQGNSA. The CDR3 region is CASSLGPGYTF. In DNA form, the CDR3 reads TGTGCCAGCAGCTTAGGGCCTGGCTACACCTTC. Full variable domain (outside the CDR3, taken from reference TRBV7-2 and TRBJ1-2): GAGVSQSPSNKVTEKGKDVELRCDPISGHTALYWYRQSLGQGLEFLIYFQGNSAPDKSGLPSDRFSAERTGGSVSTLTIQRTQQEDSAVYLCASSLGPGYTFGSGTRLTVV.

The gene calls are TRBV7-9 and TRBJ2-1; D uncertain. Germline lookup yields CDR1 SEHNR and CDR2 FQNEAQ (reference sequence). CDR3 length: 11 amino acids. With 7 bases removed from V and 4 bases from J, the gap between germline ends came to 5 bases. CDR3 sequence: CASTEYNEQFF. CDR3 nucleotides: TGTGCCAGCACAGAATACAATGAGCAGTTCTTC.

This chain links TRBV7-9 with TRBJ2-7, with TRBD1 identical over 7 bases. The CDR3 has 12 residues. V was pared by 7 bases and J by 5 bases, with 5 bases of the junction left unmatched. Germline-derived CDR1 and CDR2 are SEHNR and FQNEAQ (reference sequence). CDR3 residues: CASTYRGDEQYF. DNA for the CDR3: TGTGCCAGCACCTACAGGGGCGACGAGCAGTACTTC.

The chain recombines TRBV29-1 with TRBJ2-3, with D possibly TRBD2 on 6 matching bases. The CDR3 consists of 17 residues. Germline CDR1 and CDR2: SQVTM and ANQGSEA. V was cut by 6 bases and J by 1 base, with 23 bases left in between. The CDR3 sequence: CSVRTGEVLYGTDTQYF. The CDR3 nucleotides are TGCAGCGTCCGTACGGGGGAGGTGCTCTACGGCACAGATACGCAGTATTTT.

Only one count was recorded for this clone. The CDR3 sequence: CASSLVLAGNTGELFF. Here the CDR3 DNA reads TGCGCCAGCAGCTTGGTACTAGCGGGGAACACCGGGGAGCTGTTTTTT. The chain is built from TRBV5-1 and TRBJ2-2; 9 bases are a match to TRBD2. CDR3 length equals 16 residues. The germline CDR1 and CDR2 sequences are SGHRS and YFSETQ. The ends lost 0 bases at V and 1 base at J; junction bases unmatched: 1.

The V and J genes are TRBV7-9 and TRBJ1-4; D not certain. Looked up from germline, CDR1 is SEHNR and CDR2 is FQNEAQ (reference sequence). The CDR3 has 16 amino acids. Trimming removed 1 base from V and 4 bases from J, with 13 bases in between. The CDR3 protein is CASSLEELEGNEKLFF. The CDR3 nucleotides read TGTGCCAGCAGCTTAGAAGAACTGGAGGGTAATGAAAAACTGTTTTTT.

Only one count was recorded for this clone. The chain combines TRBV14 with TRBJ2-4; D remains ambiguous. Germline CDR1 SGHDN, CDR2 FVKESK. V was clipped by 0 bases and J by 1 base, with 7 bases between them. The CDR3 consists of 15 residues. CDR3 nucleotides: TGTGCCAGCAGCCAAGAAAGCTGGGCCAAAAACATTCAGTACTTC. The encoded protein is CASSQESWAKNIQYF. The full variable domain, completed using reference TRBV14 and TRBJ2-4, is EAGVTQFPSHSVIEKGQTVTLRCDPISGHDNLYWYRRVMGKEIKFLLHFVKESKQDESGMPNNRFLAERTGGTYSTLKVQPAELEDSGVYFCASSQESWAKNIQYFGAGTRLSVL.

This clone was observed a single time. The chain combines TRBV28 with TRBJ1-3; 7 positions agree with TRBD1. V trimming: 6 bases; J trimming: 6 bases; junction bases outside the gene matches: 8. Germline V CDR1 and CDR2: MDHEN, SYDVKM. The length of the CDR3 is 14 residues. CDR3 sequence (DNA): TGTGCCAGCAGAGGCGGGGGACAGACAAACACCATATATTTT. Its protein product is CASRGGGQTNTIYF.

The chain links TRBV4-3 to TRBJ1-6, with TRBD1 matching over 9 bases. From germline, CDR1 is LGHNA and CDR2 YSLEER. The CDR3 loop spans 15 amino acids. Trimming removed 4 bases from V and 14 bases from J; junction bases left unmatched: 12. CDR3 loop: CASSLGQGQIEALHF. The DNA for the CDR3 is TGCGCCAGCAGCCTGGGACAGGGCCAAATAGAAGCCCTCCACTTT.

The rearrangement uses TRBV4-3 and TRBJ1-1, with D unresolved. CDR1 is LGHNA, CDR2 YSLEER, per germline. Trimming pared 1 base from V and 1 base from J, leaving 16 bases between. CDR3 length: 17 amino acids. CDR3 DNA: TGCGCCAGCAGCCAAGCTTCCGGAAATTGGGGGAACACTGAAGCTTTCTTT. Translated: CASSQASGNWGNTEAFF.

The chain joins TRBV9 to TRBJ2-6; D gene unclear. CDR3 length equals 18 residues. Trimming took 0 bases from V and 0 from J, leaving 13 bases between them. Germline V gives CDR1 SGDLS, CDR2 YYNGEE. The DNA of the CDR3 is TGTGCCAGCAGCGTAGATGAATTCGGGTTCTCTGGGGCCAACGTCCTGACTTTC. It is translated as CASSVDEFGFSGANVLTF.

DNA of the CDR3: TGCGCCAGCCGTTCCGGGACTGCTACTAACTATGGCTACACCTTC. This sequence encodes CASRSGTATNYGYTF. The gene calls are TRBV10-2 and TRBJ1-2, with D possibly being TRBD1 (5 bases). Germline loops: CDR1 WSHSY, CDR2 SAAADI. This CDR3 spans 15 amino acids. V gave up 8 bases and J gave up 0 bases, with 16 bases separating them.

This clone has only one observation. V usage is TRBV6-1 and J usage is TRBJ1-5; 9 bases are shared with TRBD1. The V and J ends lost 8 bases and 3 bases, in that order; junction bases with no gene match: 5. The CDR3 contains 14 residues. CDR1 and CDR2 (germline): MNHNS, SASEGT. Here the CDR3 reads CASGRDRANQPQHF. The CDR3 DNA is TGTGCCAGCGGAAGGGACAGGGCCAATCAGCCCCAGCATTTT.

The rearrangement links TRBV18 to TRBJ2-3, with TRBD2 matching 14 bases. Germline V gene lookup returns CDR1 KGHSH and CDR2 LQKENI. This CDR3 is built from 20 residues. The J segment lost 2 bases and the V segment lost 1 base, leaving 11 bases of the junction unmatched. The CDR3 nucleotides read TGTGCCAGCTCACCACTTACCGGGACTAGCGGGAGAGGGTTCACAGATACGCAGTATTTT. Its translation: CASSPLTGTSGRGFTDTQYF.